This TCR beta chain was sequenced for a study of regulatory T cells in long-lasting Graves disease. J was trimmed by 1 base and V by 5 bases; bases with no gene match: 5. The germline V gene has CDR1 SQVTM and CDR2 ANQGSEA. There are 13 residues in the CDR3. TCR beta libraries were built with iRepertoire HTBI primers and Arm-PCR of CDR3 regions. TCRdb reanalysed the multiplex PCR reads using MiXCR and keeps one entry per CDR3 protein. This repertoire shows over 500,000 distinct CDR3 sequences, roughly 16% found once; its top ten account for around 19%. Regarding time point: newly diagnosed GD, antithyroid drugs for less than 3 months. Extracted RNA from PBMCs served as the source of the TCR library. The same specimen was also included in a second study, on T cells in Graves' hyperthyroidism and ophthalmopathy. That work adds: These patients, aged 18 to 65, had recently diagnosed hyperthyroidism lasting under 2 months.

This clonotype was sampled from a woman aged 30 to 39 with Graves disease. The sequenced sample was peripheral blood mononuclear cells (PBMCs), obtained at new diagnosis, from a patient treated with antithyroid drugs. The chain combines TRBV29-1 with TRBJ2-7; 7 bases agree with TRBD2. The CDR3 DNA reads as TGCAGCGTTTATAGCGGGCCTTCCTACGAGCAGTACTTC. It yields the protein CSVYSGPSYEQYF.